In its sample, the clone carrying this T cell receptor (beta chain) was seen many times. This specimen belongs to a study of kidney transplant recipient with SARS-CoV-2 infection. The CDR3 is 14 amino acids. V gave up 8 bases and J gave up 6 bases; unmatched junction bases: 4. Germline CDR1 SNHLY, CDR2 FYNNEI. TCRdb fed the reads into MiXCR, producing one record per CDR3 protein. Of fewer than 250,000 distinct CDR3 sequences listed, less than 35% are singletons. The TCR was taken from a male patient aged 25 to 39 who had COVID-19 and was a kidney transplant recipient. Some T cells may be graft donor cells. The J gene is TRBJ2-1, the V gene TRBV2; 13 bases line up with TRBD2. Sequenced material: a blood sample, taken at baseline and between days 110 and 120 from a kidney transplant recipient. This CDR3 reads CASATSGGANEQFF. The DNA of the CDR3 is TGTGCCAGCGCCACTAGCGGGGGGGCCAATGAGCAGTTCTTC.